This entry concerns a single T cell receptor beta chain. The sample belongs to a study of blood T cell repertoires in COVID-19. Across the study: Spain, Italy and the United States supplied samples that represented acute and convalescent COVID-19.

Under the authors' procedure: The authors estimated nucleated cell counts from reference gene primer amplification. Measured with immunoSEQ multiplex PCR; TCRdb has only the in-frame clones, and not every one. V and J calls and clone size are as listed in that table; D and trimming were resolved from the DNA. This table holds around 190,000 clones, about 91% found once. Enrollees, about 18 to 95 years old, lived in fewer than 25 US areas. Clinical history reported by participants formed the basis on which cohorts were assigned. This CDR3 has 16 residues. The germline V and J ends were trimmed by 7 bases and 7 bases, with 22 bases remaining between them. Germline values: CDR1 LNHDA, CDR2 SQIVND (reference sequence).

Sequences were obtained from PBMCs or T cells enriched from blood (not recorded which). This receptor was taken from a man younger than 35 with acute COVID-19. The chain joins TRBV19 to TRBJ2-2, with D tentatively TRBD1 (7 bases). Here the CDR3 reads CASTEGAVLTGGELFF. For the CDR3, the DNA is TGTGCCAGTACGGAGGGGGCGGTTTTGACTGGCGGGGAGCTGTTTTTT.